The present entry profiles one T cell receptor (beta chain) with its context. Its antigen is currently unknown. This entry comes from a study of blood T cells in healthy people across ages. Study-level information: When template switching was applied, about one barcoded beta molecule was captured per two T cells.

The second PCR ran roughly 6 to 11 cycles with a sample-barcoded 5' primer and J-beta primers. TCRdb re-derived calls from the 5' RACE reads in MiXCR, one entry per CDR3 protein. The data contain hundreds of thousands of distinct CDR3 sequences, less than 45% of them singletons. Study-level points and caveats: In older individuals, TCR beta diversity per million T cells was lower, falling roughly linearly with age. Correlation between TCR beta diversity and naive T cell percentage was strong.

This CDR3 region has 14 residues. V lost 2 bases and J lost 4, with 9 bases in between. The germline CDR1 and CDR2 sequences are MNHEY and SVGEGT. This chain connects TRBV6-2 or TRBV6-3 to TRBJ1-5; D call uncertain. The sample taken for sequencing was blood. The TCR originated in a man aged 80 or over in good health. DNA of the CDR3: TGTGCCAGCAGTTACAGTACCAGTAATCAGCCCCAGCATTTT. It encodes CASSYSTSNQPQHF.